These 28 T cell receptor beta chains were all obtained from the same sample, sequenced in a study of OX40 agonist ivuxolimab in advanced cancers. Using immunoSEQ multiplex PCR, the repertoire was profiled, and TCRdb retains in-frame clones only, with some absent. The sample lists fewer than 95,000 clones, about 82% occurring once. The sequenced sample was CD4+ or CD8+ T cells sorted from blood, obtained in a trial of the OX40 agonist ivuxolimab. These receptors originate from an adult with an advanced solid tumor such as melanoma, head and neck, liver or kidney cancer.

The chain's CDR3 is CASSLAIGGYEAFF. CDR3 nucleotides: TGTGCCAGCAGCTTGGCAATCGGGGGATATGAAGCTTTCTTT. The chain carries TRBV11-2 and TRBJ1-1; weak D call: TRBD1 (5 bases). Germline loops: CDR1 SGHAT, CDR2 FQNNGV. Trimming took 3 bases from V and 7 from J, leaving 15 bases between them. This CDR3 is 14 amino acids long.

This clone was seen a few times. The V and J genes are TRBV7-9 and TRBJ1-2; D is ambiguous. The germline V gene has CDR1 SEHNR and CDR2 FQNEAQ (reference sequence). Trimming took 2 bases from V and 2 from J, leaving 9 bases between them. The CDR3 covers 14 residues. The CDR3 sequence is CASSLLGSNYGYTF. The DNA for the CDR3 is TGTGCCAGCAGCTTATTGGGGTCAAACTATGGCTACACCTTC.

CDR3 residues: CASSGGWPYRGGLGEQYF. CDR3 nucleotides: TGTGCCAGCAGCGGAGGATGGCCCTACAGGGGAGGTCTAGGCGAGCAGTACTTC. The chain uses TRBV5-6 and TRBJ2-7, with D tentatively TRBD1 (7 bases). This CDR3 contains 18 residues. CDR1 is SGHDT and CDR2 is YYEEEE in the germline V gene. V lost 4 bases and J 6 bases, leaving 29 bases between the germline ends.

The chain combines TRBV7-2 with TRBJ1-1; possible D gene TRBD1, 6 bases. Per the germline V gene, CDR1 is SGHTA and CDR2 is FQGNSA. The CDR3 has 14 residues. V lost 5 bases and J 0 bases, leaving 10 bases between the germline ends. The CDR3 DNA sequence: TGTGCCAGCAGCCCGGGACAAGTGAACACTGAAGCTTTCTTT. Protein: CASSPGQVNTEAFF.

Turning to this clone: The junction shows a germline mismatch at one end, possibly a read error. This sequence joins TRBV5-4 and TRBJ2-5, with 10 bases fitting TRBD1. CDR1 and CDR2 from the germline V gene are SGHNT and YYREEE (reference sequence). The CDR3 is made up of 15 amino acids. The CDR3: CASSTDRGPLISPNF. The CDR3 nucleotides are TGTGCCAGCAGCACTGACAGGGGGCCGCTTATCTCGCCTAACTTC.

The chain has TRBV4-1 and TRBJ2-1; 10 bases are a match to TRBD2. There are 15 residues in the CDR3. CDR1 is MGHRA, CDR2 YSYEKL, per germline. With 3 bases clipped from V and 5 bases from J, the junction kept 4 bases outside the gene matches. The CDR3: CASSQLGLADNEQFF. The CDR3 DNA is TGCGCCAGCAGCCAGCTCGGACTAGCGGACAATGAGCAGTTCTTC.

This sequence joins TRBV9 and TRBJ1-4; TRBD1 aligns across 7 bases. V dropped 3 bases and J dropped 7; count of bases not matched to a gene: 12. The V gene's germline CDR1 is SGDLS and CDR2 YYNGEE. The CDR3 runs to 16 residues. CDR3 in DNA: TGTGCCAGCAGCGAGGGGCCCAGGGAGGGGGCTGAAAAACTGTTTTTT. Translated: CASSEGPREGAEKLFF.

The rearrangement links TRBV10-2 to TRBJ1-2, with TRBD1 as a possible D gene (5 bases). Trimming took off 2 bases at V and 7 bases at J, with 14 bases between the two ends. CDR1 and CDR2 (germline): WSHSY, SAAADI. The CDR3 totals 14 residues. CDR3 in DNA: TGCGCCAGCAGTGAGATAGGGACCAGGGTTGGCTACACCTTC. Its protein product is CASSEIGTRVGYTF.

The genes are TRBV30 and TRBJ2-1; 7 bases agree with TRBD2. V lost 3 bases, J lost 10 bases, and 18 bases stayed unmatched. There are 16 residues in the CDR3. In germline, CDR1 is GTSNPN, CDR2 SVGIG (reference sequence). This CDR3 reads CAWSRPGLRTQIEQFF. The CDR3 nucleotides read TGTGCCTGGAGCCGTCCGGGACTAAGGACTCAAATCGAGCAGTTCTTC.

This sequence joins TRBV5-1 and TRBJ1-1; D remains unclear. Germline V gives CDR1 SGHRS, CDR2 YFSETQ. The germline V and J ends were trimmed by 0 bases and 10 bases, with 13 bases remaining between them. CDR3 length: 13 residues. The CDR3 nucleotides read TGCGCCAGCAGCTTGGTGGGGTCTAAGCCAGCTTTCTTT. It codes for CASSLVGSKPAFF.

V and J are TRBV6-6 and TRBJ1-4; unclear D gene. There are 14 residues in the CDR3. Germline V gene lookup returns CDR1 MNHNY and CDR2 SVGAGI (reference sequence). V shed 2 bases and J shed 8 bases, with 12 bases lying between them. DNA of the CDR3: TGTGCCAGCAGTTACCACGGGGTCGGGGAAAAACTGTTTTTT. This codes for CASSYHGVGEKLFF.

This chain links TRBV5-1 with TRBJ2-3; tentatively, D is TRBD2 (6 bases). Trimming left V 4 bases short and J 6 bases short, with 18 bases between. The CDR3 spans 15 residues. Germline V gene data show CDR1 as SGHRS and CDR2 as YFSETQ. CDR3 protein: CASSEEGRIEDTQYF. CDR3 nucleotides: TGCGCCAGCAGCGAGGAGGGTAGGATCGAGGATACGCAGTATTTT.

The rearrangement uses TRBV6-1 and TRBJ1-2; D is possibly TRBD1 (5 bases). Germline V gene data show CDR1 as MNHNS and CDR2 as SASEGT. The CDR3 covers 12 residues. The germline V and J ends were trimmed by 8 bases and 8 bases, with 15 bases remaining between them. The CDR3: CASGARLGGYTF. The CDR3 bases are TGTGCCAGCGGGGCCCGGCTAGGGGGCTACACCTTC.

V usage is TRBV2 and J usage is TRBJ2-5; D is undetermined. Germline CDR1 is SNHLY and CDR2 is FYNNEI. The V end lost 3 bases, the J end lost 3 bases, and 14 bases lay between the germline ends. This CDR3 comprises 15 residues. The CDR3 sequence: CASSETTGREETQYF. CDR3 bases: TGTGCCAGCAGTGAGACGACCGGACGGGAAGAGACCCAGTACTTC.

The chain's CDR3 is CASSQLPRRAEAFF. DNA of the CDR3: TGTGCCAGCAGCCAACTGCCCCGGAGGGCGGAAGCTTTCTTT. This sequence joins TRBV27 and TRBJ1-1; D gene uncertain. The V gene lost 6 bases and the J gene lost 8 bases, with 19 bases spanning the gap. CDR3 length: 14 residues. Germline CDR1 is MNHEY and CDR2 is SMNVEV (reference sequence).

The DNA of the CDR3 is TGTGCCAGCAGCTTAGATCGGCAGGGGTCCGGCTACACCTTC. Translation gives CASSLDRQGSGYTF. The V and J genes are TRBV7-2 and TRBJ1-2; weak D call: TRBD1 (6 bases). Germline CDR1 SGHTA, CDR2 FQGNSA. Trimming stripped 1 base from V and 8 bases from J, with 14 bases between. The CDR3 is 14 amino acids.

This sequence joins TRBV7-9 and TRBJ2-1; D may be TRBD2 (6 bases). Germline lookup yields CDR1 SEHNR and CDR2 FQNEAQ (reference sequence). The CDR3 loop spans 16 amino acids. V lost 8 bases and J lost 2, with 19 bases in between. The CDR3 sequence: CASHTSTGTPYNEQFF. For the CDR3, the DNA is TGTGCCAGCCATACCTCCACCGGGACTCCCTACAATGAGCAGTTCTTC.

The chain has TRBV7-8 and TRBJ2-2; TRBD2 might be the D (7 bases). The CDR3 spans 16 residues. Germline CDR1 and CDR2: SGHVS and FQNEAQ. Deletions cut 5 bases from V and 5 bases from J, with 18 bases between. The chain's CDR3 is CASSLVTGGLTGELFF. Written as DNA, the CDR3 is TGTGCCAGCAGCCTGGTTACGGGGGGCTTAACCGGGGAGCTGTTTTTT.

This chain uses TRBV30 with TRBJ1-5, with D possibly TRBD1 on 6 matching bases. The CDR3 extends over 13 amino acids. V lost 1 base and J 7 bases, leaving 11 bases between the germline ends. From germline, CDR1 is GTSNPN and CDR2 SVGIG (reference sequence). CDR3 DNA: TGTGCCTGGAGTGGTGGGGGGCAACAGCCCCAGCATTTT. It specifies CAWSGGGQQPQHF. Full variable domain (remainder filled in from reference TRBV30 and TRBJ1-5): SQTIHQWPATLVQPVGSPLSLECTVEGTSNPNLYWYRQAAGRGLQLLFYSVGIGQISSEVPQNLSASRPQDRQFILSSKKLLLSDSGFYLCAWSGGGQQPQHFGDGTRLSIL.

The V and J genes are TRBV10-3 and TRBJ2-2; 9 bases align to TRBD1. With 5 bases clipped from V and 5 bases from J, the junction kept 9 bases outside the gene matches. This CDR3 contains 16 residues. Looked up from germline, CDR1 is ENHRY and CDR2 is SYGVKD. The CDR3 spells CAISTSRQGETGELFF. The CDR3 DNA reads TGTGCCATCAGTACGTCTCGACAGGGGGAGACCGGGGAGCTGTTTTTT.

The chain has TRBV7-2 and TRBJ1-2; 10 bases map to TRBD1. The V segment lost 5 bases and the J segment 8 bases; nucleotides outside the gene matches: 20. Germline CDR1 SGHTA, CDR2 FQGNSA. This CDR3 is built from 18 residues. CDR3 region: CASSQNSAAAGTGVGYTF. The CDR3 DNA reads TGTGCCAGCAGCCAGAATAGCGCCGCCGCCGGGACAGGGGTCGGCTACACCTTC.

As to this clone: The same CDR3 can be traced to other DNA sequences in this sample. The chain is built from TRBV4-3 and TRBJ1-2; no clear D. The germline V gene encodes CDR1 LGHNA and CDR2 YSLEER. This CDR3 comprises 13 residues. With 0 bases removed from V and 4 bases from J, the gap between germline ends came to 6 bases. The CDR3 reads CASSQERSYGYTF. The CDR3 DNA reads TGCGCCAGCAGCCAAGAGCGGAGCTATGGCTACACCTTC.

The CDR3 nucleotides are TGTGCCTTTTGGGACGGCTCGAATGAAAAACTGTTTTTT. This sequence encodes CAFWDGSNEKLFF. The rearrangement joins TRBV30 to TRBJ1-4, with a possible D match to TRBD1 (5 bases). Germline V gene sequence: CDR1 GTSNPN, CDR2 SVGIG (reference sequence). This CDR3 comprises 13 residues. V was trimmed by 7 bases and J by 5 bases, leaving 14 bases between them.

The rearrangement uses TRBV6-6 and TRBJ2-7; 8 bases map to TRBD1. Germline V gene data show CDR1 as MNHNY and CDR2 as SVGAGI (reference sequence). Trimming removed 5 bases from V and 3 bases from J; junction bases left unmatched: 3. This CDR3 has 13 amino acids. Here the CDR3 reads CASSTDRGYEQYF. As DNA, the CDR3 is TGTGCCAGCAGTACCGACAGGGGCTACGAGCAGTACTTC.

The chain combines TRBV10-3 with TRBJ2-2; 7 positions match TRBD1. V dropped 4 bases and J dropped 4; count of bases not matched to a gene: 9. The CDR3 has 16 residues. The germline V gene has CDR1 ENHRY and CDR2 SYGVKD. The CDR3 sequence is CAISVRGGESTGELFF. CDR3 DNA: TGTGCCATCAGTGTAAGAGGGGGCGAGTCCACCGGGGAGCTGTTTTTT.

The J gene is TRBJ1-1, the V gene TRBV15; D might be TRBD1 (5 bases). Trimming took 3 bases from V and 5 from J, leaving 19 bases between them. This CDR3 contains 16 residues. CDR1 and CDR2 (germline): LNHNV, YYDKDF (reference sequence). The CDR3: CATSSLQGLTRTEAFF. DNA of the CDR3: TGTGCCACCAGCAGCCTTCAGGGACTCACCCGGACTGAAGCTTTCTTT.

The chain couples TRBV6-5 to TRBJ1-4; possibly TRBD1 for D (6 bases). The CDR3 extends over 14 amino acids. From germline, CDR1 is MNHEY and CDR2 SVGAGI. V was clipped by 2 bases and J by 10 bases, with 14 bases between them. The CDR3 DNA sequence: TGTGCCAGCAGTTACGAACAGGGTGGCGGAAAACTGTTTTTT. Translating gives CASSYEQGGGKLFF.

V and J are TRBV5-4 and TRBJ2-1, with 9 bases that match TRBD1. This CDR3 region has 15 residues. CDR1 is SGHNT, CDR2 YYREEE, per germline (reference sequence). V shed 3 bases, J shed 5 bases, and the junction held 6 bases outside the gene matches. CDR3 region: CASSSPGQGNNEQFF. The CDR3 region has the DNA TGTGCCAGCAGCTCCCCGGGACAGGGAAACAATGAGCAGTTCTTC.